Sequencing of this T cell receptor beta chain was carried out in a study of CD8 T cells in ankylosing spondylitis. Study-level results: It appeared that ankylosing spondylitis blood was characterized by a TCR beta motif of several highly homologous variants. Both synovial fluid and blood in reactive arthritis had previously been reported to carry some motif variants. There was reportedly significant enrichment of clones that were disease-linked in matched ankylosing spondylitis synovial fluid.

One entry per CDR3 protein results from TCRdb running MiXCR on the 5' RACE reads. Of about 340,000 distinct CDR3 sequences listed, about 15% are singletons. V lost 0 bases and J lost 7, with 10 bases in between. The CDR3 covers 13 residues. The germline V gene encodes CDR1 DFQATT and CDR2 SNEGSKA (reference sequence). About this clonotype itself: The antigen remains unidentified.

V is TRBV20-1 and J is TRBJ1-5; D unclear. Sequences were obtained from blood, either unsorted or a sorted T cell fraction (not recorded which). The sequence was obtained from a male donor with ankylosing spondylitis or in good health (not recorded which). The CDR3 sequence is CSARDGEKQPQHF. DNA for the CDR3: TGCAGTGCTAGAGATGGGGAGAAGCAGCCCCAGCATTTT.